This TCR beta chain was identified during a study of T cells in Graves' hyperthyroidism and ophthalmopathy. Study conclusions and caveats: Peripheral blood also featured most of the thyroid clonotypes expanded above 0.001.

As regards this clonotype: Its antigen remains unidentified. A much larger clone is a single base away; this may be a read error.

Graves' hyperthyroidism was deemed stable given no ophthalmopathy progression within 18 months. The investigators amplified TCR beta CDR3 regions from RNA transcripts. First-round RT-PCR with HTBI primers amplified the TCR CDR3 region. TCRdb called the multiplex PCR reads again in MiXCR, with one record for every CDR3 protein. The sample holds almost 600,000 distinct CDR3 sequences, around 46% seen once. This clonotype originated in a woman aged 18 to 35 with Graves' hyperthyroidism. Sequencing was done on a sample of peripheral blood or thyroid tissue (not recorded which).

CDR3 sequence: CASSITRTHEQYF. The DNA of the CDR3 is TGTGCCAGTAGTATAACAAGGACCCACGAGCAGTACTTC. The V call is TRBV19, the J call TRBJ2-7; D ambiguous. Per germline, CDR1 LNHDA and CDR2 SQIVND (reference sequence). V lost 2 bases, J lost 5 bases, and 10 bases lay in between. The CDR3 has 13 residues.